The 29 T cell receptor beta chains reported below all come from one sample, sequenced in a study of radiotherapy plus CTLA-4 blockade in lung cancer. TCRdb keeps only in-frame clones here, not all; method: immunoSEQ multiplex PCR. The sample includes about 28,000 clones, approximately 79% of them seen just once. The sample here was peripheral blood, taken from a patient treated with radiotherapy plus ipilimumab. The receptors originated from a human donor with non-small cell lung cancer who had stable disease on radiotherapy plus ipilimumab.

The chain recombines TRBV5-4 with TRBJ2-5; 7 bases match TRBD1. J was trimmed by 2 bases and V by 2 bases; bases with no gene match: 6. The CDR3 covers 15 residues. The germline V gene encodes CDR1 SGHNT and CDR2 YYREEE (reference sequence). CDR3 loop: CASSFLSTGQETQYF. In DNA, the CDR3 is TGTGCCAGCAGCTTCTTGTCGACAGGGCAAGAGACCCAGTACTTC.

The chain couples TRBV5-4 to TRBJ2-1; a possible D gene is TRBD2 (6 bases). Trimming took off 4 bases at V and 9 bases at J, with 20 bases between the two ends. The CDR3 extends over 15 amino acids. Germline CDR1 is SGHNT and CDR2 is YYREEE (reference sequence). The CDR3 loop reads CASSSGGQQVSEQFF. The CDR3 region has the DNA TGTGCCAGCAGCAGCGGAGGGCAGCAAGTCAGTGAGCAGTTCTTC.

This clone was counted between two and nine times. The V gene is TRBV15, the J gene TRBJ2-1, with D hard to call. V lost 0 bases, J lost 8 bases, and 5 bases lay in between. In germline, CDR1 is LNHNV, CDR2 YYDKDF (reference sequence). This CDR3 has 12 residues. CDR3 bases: TGTGCCACCAGCAGAGATAATCATGAGCAGTTCTTC. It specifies CATSRDNHEQFF.

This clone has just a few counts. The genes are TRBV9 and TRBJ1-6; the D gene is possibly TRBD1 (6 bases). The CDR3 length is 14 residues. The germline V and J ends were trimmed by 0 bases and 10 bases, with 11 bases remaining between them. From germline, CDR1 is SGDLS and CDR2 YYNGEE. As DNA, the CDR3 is TGTGCCAGCAGCGTAGAGGGGGGGGGATCACCCCTCCACTTT. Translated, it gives CASSVEGGGSPLHF.

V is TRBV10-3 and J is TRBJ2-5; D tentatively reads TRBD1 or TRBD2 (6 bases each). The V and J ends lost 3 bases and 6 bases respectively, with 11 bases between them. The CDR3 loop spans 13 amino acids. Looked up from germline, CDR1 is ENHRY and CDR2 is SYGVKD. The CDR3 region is CAISDGGGKTQYF. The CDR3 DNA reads TGTGCCATCAGTGATGGGGGCGGGAAGACCCAGTACTTC.

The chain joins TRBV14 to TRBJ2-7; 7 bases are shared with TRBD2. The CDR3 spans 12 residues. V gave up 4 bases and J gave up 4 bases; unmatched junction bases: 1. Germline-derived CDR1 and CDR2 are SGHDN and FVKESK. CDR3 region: CASSLGGYEQYF. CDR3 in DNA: TGTGCCAGCAGCCTGGGGGGGTACGAGCAGTACTTC. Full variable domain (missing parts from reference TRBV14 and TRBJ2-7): EAGVTQFPSHSVIEKGQTVTLRCDPISGHDNLYWYRRVMGKEIKFLLHFVKESKQDESGMPNNRFLAERTGGTYSTLKVQPAELEDSGVYFCASSLGGYEQYFGPGTRLTVT.

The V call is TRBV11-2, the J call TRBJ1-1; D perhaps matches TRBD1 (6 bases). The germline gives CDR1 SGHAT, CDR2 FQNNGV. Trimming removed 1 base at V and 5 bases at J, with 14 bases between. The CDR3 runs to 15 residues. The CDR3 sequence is CASSLGGQGLTEAFF. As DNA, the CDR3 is TGTGCCAGCAGCTTAGGTGGTCAGGGGCTAACTGAAGCTTTCTTT.

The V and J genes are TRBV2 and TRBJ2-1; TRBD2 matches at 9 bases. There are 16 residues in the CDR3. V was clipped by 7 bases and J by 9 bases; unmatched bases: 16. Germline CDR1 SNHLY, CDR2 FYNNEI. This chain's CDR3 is CASTKDGGGALGEQFF. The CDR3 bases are TGTGCCAGCACCAAAGATGGCGGGGGGGCCCTAGGTGAGCAGTTCTTC.

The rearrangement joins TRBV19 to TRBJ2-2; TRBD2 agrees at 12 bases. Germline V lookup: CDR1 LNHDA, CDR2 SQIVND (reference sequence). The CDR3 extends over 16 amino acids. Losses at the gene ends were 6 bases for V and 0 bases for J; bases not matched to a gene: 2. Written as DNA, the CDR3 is TGTGCCAGTAGCTGGACTAGCGGGGCGAACACCGGGGAGCTGTTTTTT. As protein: CASSWTSGANTGELFF.

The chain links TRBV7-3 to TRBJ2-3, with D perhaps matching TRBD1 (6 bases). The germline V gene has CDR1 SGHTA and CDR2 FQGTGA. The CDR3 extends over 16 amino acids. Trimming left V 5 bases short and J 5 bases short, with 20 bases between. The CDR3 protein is CASSHKTDRYLDTQYF. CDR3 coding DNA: TGTGCCAGCAGCCACAAAACGGACAGATACCTAGATACGCAGTATTTT.

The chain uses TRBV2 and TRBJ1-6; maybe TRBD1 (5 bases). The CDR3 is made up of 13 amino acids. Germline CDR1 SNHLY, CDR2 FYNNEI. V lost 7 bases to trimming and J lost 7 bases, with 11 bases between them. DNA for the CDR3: TGTGCCAGCAAGGGGTCAGAAAATTCACCCCTCCACTTT. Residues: CASKGSENSPLHF.

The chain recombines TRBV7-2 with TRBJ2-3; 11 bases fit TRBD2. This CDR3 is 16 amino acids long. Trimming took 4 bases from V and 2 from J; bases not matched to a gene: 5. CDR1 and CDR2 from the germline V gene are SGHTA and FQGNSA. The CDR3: CASSSQTSGATDTQYF. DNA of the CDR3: TGTGCCAGCAGCTCTCAGACTAGCGGGGCCACAGATACGCAGTATTTT. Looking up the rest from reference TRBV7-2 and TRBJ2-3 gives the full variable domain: GAGVSQSPSNKVTEKGKDVELRCDPISGHTALYWYRQSLGQGLEFLIYFQGNSAPDKSGLPSDRFSAERTGGSVSTLTIQRTQQEDSAVYLCASSSQTSGATDTQYFGPGTRLTVL.

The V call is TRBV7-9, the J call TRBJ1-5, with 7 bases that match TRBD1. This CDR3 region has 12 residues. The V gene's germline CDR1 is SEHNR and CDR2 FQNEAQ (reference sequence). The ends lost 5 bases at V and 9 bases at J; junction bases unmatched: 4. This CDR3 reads CASSPTGPPQHF. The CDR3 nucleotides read TGTGCCAGCAGCCCGACAGGGCCGCCCCAGCATTTT.

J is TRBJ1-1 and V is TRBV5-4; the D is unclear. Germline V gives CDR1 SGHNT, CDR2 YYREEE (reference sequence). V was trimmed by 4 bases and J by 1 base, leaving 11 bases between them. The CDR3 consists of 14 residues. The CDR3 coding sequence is TGTGCCAGCAGCCCGGCGGATAGGAACACTGAAGCTTTCTTT. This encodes CASSPADRNTEAFF.

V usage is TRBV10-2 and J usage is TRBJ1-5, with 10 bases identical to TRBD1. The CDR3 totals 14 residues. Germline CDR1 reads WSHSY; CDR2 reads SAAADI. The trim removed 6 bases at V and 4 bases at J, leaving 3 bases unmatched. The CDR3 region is CASSWTGGNQPQHF. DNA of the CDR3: TGCGCCAGCAGCTGGACAGGGGGTAATCAGCCCCAGCATTTT.

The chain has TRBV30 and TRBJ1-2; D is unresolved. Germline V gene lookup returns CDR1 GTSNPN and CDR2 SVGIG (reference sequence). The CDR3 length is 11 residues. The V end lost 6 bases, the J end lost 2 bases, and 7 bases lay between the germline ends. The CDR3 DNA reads TGTGCCTGCTCGTGGAACTATGGCTACACCTTC. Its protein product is CACSWNYGYTF. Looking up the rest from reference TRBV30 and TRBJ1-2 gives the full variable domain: SQTIHQWPATLVQPVGSPLSLECTVEGTSNPNLYWYRQAAGRGLQLLFYSVGIGQISSEVPQNLSASRPQDRQFILSSKKLLLSDSGFYLCACSWNYGYTFGSGTRLTVV.

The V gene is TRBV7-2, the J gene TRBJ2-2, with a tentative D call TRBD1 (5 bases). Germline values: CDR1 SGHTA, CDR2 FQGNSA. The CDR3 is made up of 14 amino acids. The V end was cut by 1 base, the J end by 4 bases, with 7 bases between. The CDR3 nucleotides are TGTGCCAGCAGCTTAGGACAGCTCACCGGGGAGCTGTTTTTT. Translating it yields CASSLGQLTGELFF.

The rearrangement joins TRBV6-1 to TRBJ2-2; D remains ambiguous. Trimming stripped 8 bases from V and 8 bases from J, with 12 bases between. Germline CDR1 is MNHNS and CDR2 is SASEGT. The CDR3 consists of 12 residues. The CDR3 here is CASHTGLGELFF. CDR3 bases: TGTGCCAGCCACACCGGGCTGGGGGAGCTGTTTTTT.

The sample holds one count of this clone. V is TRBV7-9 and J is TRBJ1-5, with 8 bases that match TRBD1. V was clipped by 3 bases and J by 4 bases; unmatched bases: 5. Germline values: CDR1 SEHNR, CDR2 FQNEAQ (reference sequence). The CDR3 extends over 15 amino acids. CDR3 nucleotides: TGTGCCAGCAGCTTTAACACAGGGGGGAATCAGCCCCAGCATTTT. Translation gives CASSFNTGGNQPQHF.

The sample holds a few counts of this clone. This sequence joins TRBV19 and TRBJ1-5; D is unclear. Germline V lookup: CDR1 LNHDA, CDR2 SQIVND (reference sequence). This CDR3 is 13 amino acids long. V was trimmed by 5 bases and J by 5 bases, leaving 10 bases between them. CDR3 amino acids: CASSEGRHQPQHF. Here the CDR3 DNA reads TGTGCCAGTAGTGAAGGGAGGCATCAGCCCCAGCATTTT.

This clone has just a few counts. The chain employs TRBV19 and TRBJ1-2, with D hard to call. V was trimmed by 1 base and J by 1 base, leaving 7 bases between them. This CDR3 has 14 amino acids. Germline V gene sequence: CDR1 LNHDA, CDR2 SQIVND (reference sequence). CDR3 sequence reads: CASSIVNSNYGYTF. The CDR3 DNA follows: TGTGCCAGTAGTATAGTCAACAGTAACTATGGCTACACCTTC.

The CDR3 loop is CSVEEVARNTEAFF. The CDR3 bases are TGCAGCGTTGAAGAAGTGGCGAGGAACACTGAAGCTTTCTTT. V usage is TRBV29-1 and J usage is TRBJ1-1, with no clear D. Germline CDR1 SQVTM, CDR2 ANQGSEA. This CDR3 has 14 residues. V lost 0 bases, J lost 1 base, and 9 bases lay in between. Full variable domain (remainder filled in from reference TRBV29-1 and TRBJ1-1): SAVISQKPSRDICQRGTSLTIQCQVDSQVTMMFWYRQQPGQSLTLIATANQGSEATYESGFVIDKFPISRPNLTFSTLTVSNMSPEDSSIYLCSVEEVARNTEAFFGQGTRLTVV.

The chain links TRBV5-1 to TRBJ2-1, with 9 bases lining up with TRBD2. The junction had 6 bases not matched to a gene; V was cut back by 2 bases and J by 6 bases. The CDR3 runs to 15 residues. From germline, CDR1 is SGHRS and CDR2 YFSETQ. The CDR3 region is CASSLPGLAFNEQFF. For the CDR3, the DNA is TGCGCCAGCAGCTTACCGGGACTAGCCTTCAATGAGCAGTTCTTC.

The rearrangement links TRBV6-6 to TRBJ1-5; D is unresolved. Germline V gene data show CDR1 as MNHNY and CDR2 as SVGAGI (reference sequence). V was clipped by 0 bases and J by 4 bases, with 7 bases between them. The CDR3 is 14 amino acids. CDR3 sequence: CASSYSGRNQPQHF. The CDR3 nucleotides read TGTGCCAGCAGTTACTCTGGGAGAAATCAGCCCCAGCATTTT.

The CDR3 DNA reads as TGTGCCAGTAGTATAGGGCAGTTCGAAGAGACCCAGTACTTC. Translated, it gives CASSIGQFEETQYF. The rearrangement uses TRBV19 and TRBJ2-5; no clear D gene. Germline lookup yields CDR1 LNHDA and CDR2 SQIVND (reference sequence). V lost 1 base and J lost 3, with 9 bases in between. The CDR3 length is 14 residues.

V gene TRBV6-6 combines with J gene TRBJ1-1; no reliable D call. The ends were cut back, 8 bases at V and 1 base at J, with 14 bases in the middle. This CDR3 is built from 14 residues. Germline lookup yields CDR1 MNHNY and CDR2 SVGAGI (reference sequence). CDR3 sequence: CASLGPPGNTEAFF. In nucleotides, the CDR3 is TGTGCCAGCCTAGGCCCACCCGGGAACACTGAAGCTTTCTTT.

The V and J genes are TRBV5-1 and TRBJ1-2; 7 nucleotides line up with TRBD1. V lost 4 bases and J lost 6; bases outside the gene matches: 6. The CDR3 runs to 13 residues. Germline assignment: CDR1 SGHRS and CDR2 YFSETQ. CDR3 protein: CASSPGQQNGYTF. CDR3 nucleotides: TGCGCCAGCAGCCCGGGACAGCAGAATGGCTACACCTTC.

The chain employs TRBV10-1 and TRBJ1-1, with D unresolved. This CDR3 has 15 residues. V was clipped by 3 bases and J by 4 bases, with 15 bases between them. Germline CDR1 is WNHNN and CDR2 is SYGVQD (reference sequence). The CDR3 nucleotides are TGCGCCAGCAGTGAAGGTTCCCGCCCAACCACTGAAGCTTTCTTT. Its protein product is CASSEGSRPTTEAFF.

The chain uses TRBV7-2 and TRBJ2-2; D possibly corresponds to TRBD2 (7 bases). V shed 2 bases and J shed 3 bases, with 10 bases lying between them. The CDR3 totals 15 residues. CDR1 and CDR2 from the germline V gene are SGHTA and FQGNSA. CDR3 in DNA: TGTGCCAGCAGCTTAATAGGGGGGGACACCGGGGAGCTGTTTTTT. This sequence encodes CASSLIGGDTGELFF.